One and the same sample provided the 21 T cell receptor beta chains below, sequenced in a study of T cells after posttransplantation cyclophosphamide. Method: immunoSEQ multiplex PCR; TCRdb's copy keeps in-frame clones and lacks some. Recorded here are fewer than 40,000 clones, with no singletons, and the ten leading clones hold 4% to 5.5%. Sequenced material: PBMCs. The receptors stem from a woman aged 50 to 65 in good health and a related stem cell transplant donor.

Many counts were recorded for this clone. The genes are TRBV11-2 and TRBJ1-1, with 7 bases lining up with TRBD1. This CDR3 has 13 residues. Germline V CDR1 and CDR2: SGHAT, FQNNGV. The ends lost 3 bases at V and 4 bases at J; junction bases unmatched: 2. CDR3 nucleotide sequence: TGTGCCAGCAGCTTGACAGGGACCACTGAAGCTTTCTTT. It translates to CASSLTGTTEAFF.

This clone showed up many times. This rearrangement joins TRBV6-5 to TRBJ2-7; a weak D match, TRBD2 (5 bases). Trimming removed 7 bases at V and 5 bases at J, with 15 bases between. The CDR3 spans 13 residues. Germline CDR1 and CDR2: MNHEY and SVGAGI. The CDR3 region has the DNA TGTGCCAGCACACGCCCCGGGGTGGACGAGCAGTACTTC. Translating gives CASTRPGVDEQYF.

This clone was seen many times. The V call is TRBV6-4, the J call TRBJ2-1, with a tentative D call TRBD2 (5 bases). Looked up from germline, CDR1 is MRHNA and CDR2 is SNTAGT. This CDR3 has 13 residues. V shed 6 bases and J shed 2 bases, with 8 bases lying between them. Here the CDR3 reads CASSRETYNEQFF. The DNA for the CDR3 is TGTGCCAGCAGCCGGGAAACCTACAATGAGCAGTTCTTC.

The sample holds a few counts of this clone. The rearrangement uses TRBV27 and TRBJ1-2; 7 nucleotides agree with TRBD1. The germline V gene encodes CDR1 MNHEY and CDR2 SMNVEV (reference sequence). The V segment lost 2 bases and the J segment 6 bases; nucleotides outside the gene matches: 9. CDR3 length: 15 residues. The CDR3 is CASSLQGTVGHGYTF. As DNA, the CDR3 is TGTGCCAGCAGTTTACAGGGGACAGTGGGGCATGGCTACACCTTC.

Only a few counts were recorded for this clone. The J gene is TRBJ2-3, the V gene TRBV7-2; weak D call: TRBD1 (6 bases). CDR3 size: 13 residues. V dropped 6 bases and J dropped 2 bases, with 9 bases sitting between them. Germline V gene lookup returns CDR1 SGHTA and CDR2 FQGNSA. The DNA of the CDR3 is TGTGCCAGCAGTGGACAGTCCACAGATACGCAGTATTTT. The encoded protein is CASSGQSTDTQYF.

This clone was observed at least ten times. V and J are TRBV14 and TRBJ2-1, with TRBD2 identical over 8 bases. The CDR3 is 15 amino acids. Germline-derived CDR1 and CDR2 are SGHDN and FVKESK. With 4 bases clipped from V and 7 bases from J, the junction kept 9 bases outside the gene matches. The CDR3 DNA follows: TGTGCCAGCAGCCTCCTAGGACTAGCTGTTAATGAGCAGTTCTTC. It is translated as CASSLLGLAVNEQFF. The whole variable domain, remainder taken from reference TRBV14 and TRBJ2-1, is EAGVTQFPSHSVIEKGQTVTLRCDPISGHDNLYWYRRVMGKEIKFLLHFVKESKQDESGMPNNRFLAERTGGTYSTLKVQPAELEDSGVYFCASSLLGLAVNEQFFGPGTRLTVL.

In this sample, this clone turned up many times. The chain uses TRBV14 and TRBJ1-6; TRBD1 might be the D (6 bases). V was shortened by 3 bases and J by 11 bases, with 14 bases between the two germline ends. Germline lookup yields CDR1 SGHDN and CDR2 FVKESK. This CDR3 has 14 residues. The CDR3 coding sequence is TGTGCCAGCAGCCATACAGGGATTGGGACACCCCTCCACTTT. As protein: CASSHTGIGTPLHF. The whole variable domain, remainder taken from reference TRBV14 and TRBJ1-6, is EAGVTQFPSHSVIEKGQTVTLRCDPISGHDNLYWYRRVMGKEIKFLLHFVKESKQDESGMPNNRFLAERTGGTYSTLKVQPAELEDSGVYFCASSHTGIGTPLHFGNGTRLTVT.

This clone was detected ten times or more. The V gene is TRBV19, the J gene TRBJ2-7, with D possibly being TRBD2 (5 bases). The V end lost 2 bases, the J end lost 0 bases, and 8 bases lay between the germline ends. Germline values: CDR1 LNHDA, CDR2 SQIVND (reference sequence). The CDR3 length is 14 residues. CDR3 coding DNA: TGTGCCAGTAGTATAAGAGCGGACTCCTACGAGCAGTACTTC. This sequence encodes CASSIRADSYEQYF.

This clone was seen a handful of times. The chain uses TRBV2 and TRBJ1-2, with D maybe TRBD1 (5 bases). Germline V CDR1 and CDR2: SNHLY, FYNNEI. The CDR3 contains 14 residues. V was clipped by 3 bases and J by 1 base, with 9 bases between them. The DNA for the CDR3 is TGTGCCAGCAGTGACGGGGGGGTTAACTATGGCTACACCTTC. Translation: CASSDGGVNYGYTF.

This clone was observed at least ten times. V and J are TRBV6-6 and TRBJ1-5; no definite D call. CDR1 is MNHNY, CDR2 SVGAGI, per germline (reference sequence). The ends were cut back, 4 bases at V and 3 bases at J, with 4 bases in the middle. CDR3 size: 12 residues. CDR3 protein: CASSFNNQPQHF. In DNA form, the CDR3 reads TGTGCCAGCAGTTTTAACAATCAGCCCCAGCATTTT.

The V and J genes are TRBV6-6 and TRBJ1-2, with 8 positions matching TRBD1. V lost 2 bases and J lost 7; bases outside the gene matches: 6. Germline loops: CDR1 MNHNY, CDR2 SVGAGI (reference sequence). This CDR3 is 14 amino acids long. This CDR3 reads CASSYIQGASGYTF. The CDR3 coding sequence is TGTGCCAGCAGTTACATCCAGGGGGCCTCTGGCTACACCTTC.

This clone was counted at least ten times. V is TRBV21-1 and J is TRBJ1-4. TRBV21-1 is recorded as a pseudogene. CDR3 length: 15 residues. In DNA form, the CDR3 reads TGTGCCAGCAGCAAAGAAAACAGGGAGGGGGAAAAACTGTTTTTT. Residues: CASSKENREGEKLFF.

This clone was found a few times. The chain recombines TRBV27 with TRBJ2-7; 7 bases are a match to TRBD2. CDR3 length: 14 residues. The V gene's germline CDR1 is MNHEY and CDR2 SMNVEV (reference sequence). The trim removed 5 bases at V and 6 bases at J, leaving 10 bases unmatched. Here the CDR3 reads CASSTLRPGGEQYF. DNA for the CDR3: TGTGCCAGCAGTACTCTCCGGCCGGGGGGCGAGCAGTACTTC.

In its sample, this clone was seen many times. The V gene is TRBV28, the J gene TRBJ2-2, with a possible D match to TRBD1 (6 bases). This CDR3 is built from 16 residues. The germline V gene encodes CDR1 MDHEN and CDR2 SYDVKM. The germline V and J ends were trimmed by 7 bases and 3 bases, with 18 bases remaining between them. The CDR3 sequence: CASTEAGTQDTGELFF. CDR3 DNA sequence: TGTGCCAGCACCGAGGCCGGGACACAAGACACCGGGGAGCTGTTTTTT.

This clone was recorded at least ten times. V and J are TRBV27 and TRBJ1-3; no reliable D call. Germline loops: CDR1 MNHEY, CDR2 SMNVEV (reference sequence). V was shortened by 5 bases and J by 0 bases, with 8 bases between the two germline ends. This CDR3 contains 14 residues. For the CDR3, the DNA is TGTGCCAGCAGTGAGGTTTTCTCTGGAAACACCATATATTTT. Its protein is CASSEVFSGNTIYF.

This clone was counted at least ten times. The chain has TRBV28 and TRBJ2-7; D is perhaps TRBD2 (6 bases). The CDR3 covers 14 residues. V was cut by 7 bases and J by 0 bases, with 13 bases left in between. The germline gives CDR1 MDHEN, CDR2 SYDVKM. CDR3: CASTPGGTSYEQYF. The CDR3 region has the DNA TGTGCCAGCACCCCTGGCGGGACCTCCTACGAGCAGTACTTC.

V is TRBV27 and J is TRBJ1-2; no clear D. This CDR3 has 15 amino acids. V lost 6 bases and J 1 base, leaving 15 bases between the germline ends. Germline V gene lookup returns CDR1 MNHEY and CDR2 SMNVEV (reference sequence). The CDR3, as DNA: TGTGCCAGCAGCTTCGGACGGAGGTTTAACTATGGCTACACCTTC. Translating gives CASSFGRRFNYGYTF.

This clone was seen many times. CDR3 sequence (DNA): TGTGCCAGCAGCAGTGACTCAGATACGCAGTATTTT. Translation gives CASSSDSDTQYF. The chain couples TRBV5-4 to TRBJ2-3, with D uncertain. This CDR3 is 12 amino acids long. V was pared by 4 bases and J by 4 bases, with 7 bases between. The germline V gene encodes CDR1 SGHNT and CDR2 YYREEE (reference sequence).

The sample holds many counts of this clone. The rearrangement uses TRBV7-6 and TRBJ2-7; a weak D match, TRBD2 (6 bases). The germline V gene has CDR1 SGHVS and CDR2 FNYEAQ. Between the trimmed V and J ends, which lost 5 bases and 3 bases, there was a span of 11 bases. The CDR3 contains 13 residues. The CDR3: CASSPPGDYEQYF. CDR3 bases: TGTGCCAGCAGCCCACCGGGGGACTACGAGCAGTACTTC.

This clone has at least ten counts. This chain links TRBV30 with TRBJ2-5; maybe TRBD1 (6 bases). The CDR3 contains 13 residues. CDR1 and CDR2 from the germline V gene are GTSNPN and SVGIG (reference sequence). The CDR3 sequence is CAHSEIRGETQYF. The CDR3 DNA reads as TGTGCTCATAGCGAGATCAGGGGTGAGACCCAGTACTTC. The variable domain in full, with the rest retrieved from reference TRBV30 and TRBJ2-5, is SQTIHQWPATLVQPVGSPLSLECTVEGTSNPNLYWYRQAAGRGLQLLFYSVGIGQISSEVPQNLSASRPQDRQFILSSKKLLLSDSGFYLCAHSEIRGETQYFGPGTRLLVL.

This clone was seen repeatedly, ten times or more. This chain connects TRBV5-1 to TRBJ2-3; 8 nucleotides agree with TRBD2. The CDR3 length is 16 residues. V dropped 3 bases and J dropped 9; count of bases not matched to a gene: 15. Germline assignment: CDR1 SGHRS and CDR2 YFSETQ. The CDR3 nucleotides read TGCGCCAGCAGCTCTGAGGCCAGCGGGGGCCCCCCGACGCAGTATTTT. It yields the protein CASSSEASGGPPTQYF.